A selection of T cell receptor beta chains follows, all from one sample in a study of blood T cells in healthy people across ages. Via MiXCR, TCRdb re-called the 5' RACE reads, giving one row per CDR3 protein. The data contain more than 800,000 distinct CDR3 sequences, around 26% of them singletons. The material sequenced was blood. The receptors derive from an elderly woman in good health. Both conserved end residues are trimmed from each CDR3. D genes are given only for firm matches.

11	TRBJ2-5	TRBV5-1	-	ASSRGDQETQY
12	TRBJ1-2	TRBV12-3/TRBV12-4	-	ASSFIERGRGYT
11	TRBJ2-7	TRBV5-6	-	ASSFLQVYEQY
12	TRBJ2-1	TRBV29-1	TRBD2	SVRTSGAGNEQF
15	TRBJ2-2	TRBV6-5	-	ASSYSGRGQLAGELF
14	TRBJ1-1	TRBV4-2	TRBD1	ASSQGQGTVNTEAF
13	TRBJ2-5	TRBV7-2	-	ASSQERGLPETQY
14	TRBJ2-1	TRBV7-9	TRBD2	ASSTSLAGSYNEQF
12	TRBJ2-5	TRBV7-2	TRBD2	ASSTSGGPGTQY
12	TRBJ1-4	TRBV7-2	TRBD1	ASSYGQGGEKLF
13	TRBJ2-3	TRBV5-1	-	ASSLADPPRDTQY
16	TRBJ2-3	TRBV9	TRBD2	ASSVLAGRTTSTDTQY
13	TRBJ2-5	TRBV20-1	TRBD2	SARAGTSGRNEQY
10	TRBJ2-1	TRBV15	-	ATSRELAEQF
12	TRBJ2-1	TRBV28	-	ACSLHRARDEQF
9	TRBJ1-2	TRBV20-1	-	SYQSGYGYT
14	TRBJ1-2	TRBV7-8	TRBD1	ASSERRGLVGYGYT
11	TRBJ2-5	TRBV5-1	-	ASSFTGQETQY
14	TRBJ2-3	TRBV24-1	-	ATSDMGQRSTDTQY
10	-	TRBV20-1	-	RARGGAHEQY
11	TRBJ1-6	TRBV5-1	-	ASSPRDTSPLH
11	TRBJ1-1	TRBV3-1	TRBD1	ASSQDSQGAAF
13	TRBJ2-1	TRBV5-4	TRBD2	ASRPTSGVYNEQF
11	TRBJ2-5	TRBV29-1	-	SVDQGGQETQY
12	TRBJ1-2	TRBV7-2	TRBD1	ASSADRASYGYT
16	TRBJ2-3	TRBV12-3/TRBV12-4	TRBD2	ASSFRKGLAGDTDTQY
13	TRBJ1-2	TRBV27	-	ASSPRQVANYGYT
13	TRBJ1-2	TRBV4-2	TRBD1	ASSQVLDRVNGYT
13	TRBJ2-1	TRBV7-2	-	ASSLEWGAYNEQF
13	TRBJ2-7	TRBV28	-	ASSFGSVTYNEQY
14	TRBJ1-1	TRBV30	-	AWRSGGGKMNTEAF
10	TRBJ2-5	TRBV21-1	-	ATGHLQETQY
13	TRBJ2-5	TRBV11-2	-	ASSHRTRGQESQY
11	TRBJ1-1	TRBV25-1	-	ASLSPQGTEAF
12	TRBJ2-5	TRBV5-1	-	ASSPMTQQETQY
12	TRBJ2-5	TRBV28	-	ASSLNRVQETQY
9	TRBJ2-7	TRBV29-1	-	SVWTFYEQY
12	TRBJ2-1	TRBV7-2	-	ASSGDSSGNEQF
18	TRBJ2-6	TRBV7-3	TRBD2	ASSLNPTLLAGGGANVLT
13	TRBJ2-2	TRBV2	-	ASSAQGLNTGELF
15	TRBJ1-6	TRBV9	-	ASSPRENGRYNSPLH
13	TRBJ2-7	TRBV4-1	-	ASSQDRGTTYEQY
12	TRBJ2-7	TRBV28	TRBD2	ASGLAGPYNEQY
12	TRBJ1-1	TRBV5-5	-	ASSPELADTEAF
13	TRBJ1-2	TRBV18	-	ASSPPTGNFYGYT
13	TRBJ2-1	TRBV14	-	ASSQSYPYYNEQF
13	TRBJ2-7	TRBV2	-	ASSEALQGPYEQY
12	TRBJ2-4	TRBV5-1	-	ASSLGQAKNIQY
13	TRBJ2-2	TRBV20-1	-	SARRHGAPPGELF
13	TRBJ1-5	TRBV28	-	ASRKEYGSNQPQH
12	TRBJ2-5	TRBV6-2/TRBV6-3	TRBD2	ASRRGAFLETQY
12	TRBJ1-2	TRBV6-2/TRBV6-3	-	ASRPRSGESGYT
13	TRBJ1-2	TRBV20-1	-	SAPVLGGVDYGYT
13	-	TRBV5-4	TRBD1	ASSSSGQAYNEQY
13	TRBJ2-1	TRBV7-2	TRBD2	ASSPESGGRYEQF
13	TRBJ2-5	TRBV2	TRBD1	ASRPQGVNQETQY
12	TRBJ2-4	TRBV18	-	ASSPRGTDLLRY
13	TRBJ2-7	TRBV7-2	-	ASSIASDGPYEQY
12	TRBJ2-4	TRBV6-2/TRBV6-3	-	ASRPTVAKNIQY
13	TRBJ1-2	TRBV7-2	TRBD1	ASSLVQGVGYGYT